The next 11 T cell receptor beta chains were all read from a single sample in a study of beta chain features in type 1 diabetes. The sequenced template was cDNA made from the entire isolated RNA. The protocol was immunoSEQ multiplex PCR, while the TCRdb copy is restricted to in-frame clones and leaves out a portion. The data show more than 300,000 clones, over 13% seen once. The sequencing sample was made of naive CD4+ T cells from blood. These receptors originate from a woman between 18 and 29 years old in good health.

The chain recombines TRBV28 with TRBJ2-7, with 7 bases aligning to TRBD2. The V gene's germline CDR1 is MDHEN and CDR2 SYDVKM. The junction had 9 bases not matched to a gene; V was cut back by 6 bases and J by 4 bases. The CDR3 has 14 residues. In DNA, the CDR3 is TGTGCCAGCAGGGAATTAAAGGGAGGGTACGAGCAGTACTTC. This sequence encodes CASRELKGGYEQYF.

The gene calls are TRBV18 and TRBJ2-7, with TRBD2 as a possible D gene (6 bases). Trimming removed 5 bases from V and 6 bases from J, with 17 bases in between. The CDR3 totals 14 residues. CDR1 and CDR2 (germline): KGHSH, LQKENI. The CDR3 bases are TGTGCCAGCTCAAGCGGAGGGCCGATTGGCGAGCAGTACTTC. Translated, it gives CASSSGGPIGEQYF.

The table lists this clone with a few counts. The chain couples TRBV19 to TRBJ2-1, with 9 nucleotides matching TRBD2. This CDR3 comprises 15 residues. Trimming removed 5 bases from V and 8 bases from J; junction bases left unmatched: 10. Germline CDR1 is LNHDA and CDR2 is SQIVND (reference sequence). CDR3 sequence reads: CASSYSGRGVDEQFF. CDR3 DNA: TGTGCCAGTAGTTATAGCGGGAGAGGGGTCGATGAGCAGTTCTTC.

This clone has just a few counts. The rearrangement joins TRBV29-1 to TRBJ1-2; 8 bases are shared with TRBD1. This CDR3 spans 13 amino acids. Germline lookup yields CDR1 SQVTM and CDR2 ANQGSEA. After removal of 6 bases from V and 0 bases from J, the junction contained 3 bases not matched to a gene. The CDR3 bases are TGCAGCGTCCTGGACAGGGCTAACTATGGCTACACCTTC. Residues: CSVLDRANYGYTF.

This chain joins TRBV18 and TRBJ2-7; TRBD1 might be the D (6 bases). Germline loops: CDR1 KGHSH, CDR2 LQKENI. The CDR3 contains 14 residues. The V end was cut by 1 base, the J end by 0 bases, with 7 bases between. CDR3 coding DNA: TGTGCCAGCTCACCACTGGACAGCTCCTACGAGCAGTACTTC. Amino acids: CASSPLDSSYEQYF.

To note about this clone: Other DNA sequences within the sample encode an identical CDR3. The chain uses TRBV5-1 and TRBJ2-7; 7 bases are shared with TRBD1. Germline CDR1 reads SGHRS; CDR2 reads YFSETQ. This CDR3 region has 14 residues. V shed 0 bases and J 3 bases; nucleotides not matched to a gene: 3. CDR3 sequence: CASSLDRGSYEQYF. DNA of the CDR3: TGCGCCAGCAGCTTGGACAGGGGTAGCTACGAGCAGTACTTC.

This clone was observed a few times. V is TRBV19 and J is TRBJ2-5, with D perhaps TRBD1 (6 bases). This CDR3 is built from 15 residues. Germline lookup yields CDR1 LNHDA and CDR2 SQIVND (reference sequence). Trimming took 8 bases from V and 2 from J, leaving 18 bases between them. Written as DNA, the CDR3 is TGTGCCAGTCAAGAGGCACAGGGCGAACAAGAGACCCAGTACTTC. It encodes CASQEAQGEQETQYF.

The DNA of the CDR3 is TGTGCCAGCAGTCGACACAGGGATGGCTACACCTTC. Residues: CASSRHRDGYTF. This sequence joins TRBV6-5 and TRBJ1-2; D is perhaps TRBD1 (6 bases). From germline, CDR1 is MNHEY and CDR2 SVGAGI. The CDR3 is 12 residues long. V lost 5 bases to trimming and J lost 6 bases, with 10 bases between them.

The rearrangement links TRBV6-5 to TRBJ2-7; 9 bases match TRBD1. Germline CDR1 is MNHEY and CDR2 is SVGAGI. Trimming removed 5 bases from V and 5 bases from J; junction bases left unmatched: 7. This CDR3 spans 14 amino acids. This CDR3 is CASSPQGAGHEQYF. In nucleotides, the CDR3 is TGTGCCAGCAGTCCACAGGGGGCAGGACACGAGCAGTACTTC.

This sequence joins TRBV18 and TRBJ2-1; 9 bases match TRBD1. The CDR3 runs to 15 residues. The J segment lost 1 base and the V segment lost 8 bases, leaving 6 bases of the junction unmatched. CDR1 KGHSH and CDR2 LQKENI come from the germline V gene. The CDR3 DNA follows: TGTGCCAGCCGACCCGGGACAGGGTCCTACAATGAGCAGTTCTTC. Translation gives CASRPGTGSYNEQFF.

The gene calls are TRBV4-3 and TRBJ2-3, with D possibly matching TRBD1 (5 bases). The V gene's germline CDR1 is LGHNA and CDR2 YSLEER. The CDR3 loop spans 14 amino acids. Trimming left V 3 bases short and J 6 bases short, with 13 bases between. CDR3 amino acids: CASSHLQGRDTQYF. For the CDR3, the DNA is TGCGCCAGCAGCCATCTCCAGGGAAGGGATACGCAGTATTTT.